Presented here are 16 T cell receptor beta chains from one specimen sequenced in a study of control samples from healthy donors and cancer patients. The table came from immunoSEQ multiplex PCR; TCRdb's copy has only in-frame clones and leaves some out. The listing records around 190,000 clones. The sample taken for sequencing was blood. These receptors originate from a woman aged 25-40 years in good health.

The V and J genes are TRBV7-6 and TRBJ2-2; D ambiguous. CDR3 length: 14 residues. V was trimmed by 2 bases and J by 1 base, leaving 5 bases between them. In germline, CDR1 is SGHVS, CDR2 FNYEAQ. The CDR3 reads CASSLLRNTGELFF. The CDR3, as DNA: TGTGCCAGCAGCTTATTGCGGAACACCGGGGAGCTGTTTTTT.

The gene calls are TRBV28 and TRBJ2-2; a possible D gene is TRBD1 (6 bases). The CDR3 consists of 13 residues. Trimming cost V 6 bases and J 9 bases, with 14 bases left between them. Germline CDR1 and CDR2: MDHEN and SYDVKM. The CDR3 sequence: CASRPTGSRELFF. The CDR3, as DNA: TGTGCCAGCAGACCCACAGGGTCCCGGGAGCTGTTTTTT.

This rearrangement joins TRBV7-6 to TRBJ2-1; D perhaps matches TRBD1 (5 bases). The V gene lost 1 base and the J gene lost 5 bases, with 15 bases spanning the gap. This CDR3 spans 16 amino acids. Looked up from germline, CDR1 is SGHVS and CDR2 is FNYEAQ. The CDR3 loop is CASSLVSGRENNEQFF. The CDR3, as DNA: TGTGCCAGCAGCTTAGTATCGGGCAGGGAAAACAATGAGCAGTTCTTC.

The chain employs TRBV7-4 and TRBJ2-3; 14 nucleotides align to TRBD2. The CDR3 consists of 17 residues. Looked up from germline, CDR1 is SGHVT and CDR2 is SQSDAQ. J lost 2 bases, V lost 1 base, and 2 bases had no gene match. The CDR3 protein is CASSLGLAGGPTDTQYF. CDR3 nucleotides: TGTGCCAGCAGCTTAGGACTAGCGGGGGGGCCCACAGATACGCAGTATTTT. The full variable domain, in which reference TRBV7-4 and TRBJ2-3 provide the parts outside the CDR3, is GAGVSQSPRYKVAKRGRDVALRCDSISGHVTLYWYRQTLGQGSEVLTYSQSDAQRDKSGRPSGRFSAERPERSVSTLKIQRTEQGDSAVYLCASSLGLAGGPTDTQYFGPGTRLTVL.

The chain recombines TRBV23-1 with TRBJ1-5; a possible D gene is TRBD1 (6 bases). TRBV23-1 is designated an ORF whose function remains uncertain. Trimming pared 0 bases from V and 2 bases from J, leaving 14 bases between. The CDR3 loop spans 17 amino acids. Here the CDR3 reads CASSQSLSRGGNQPQHF. The CDR3 coding sequence is TGCGCCAGCAGTCAATCGCTATCCAGGGGTGGCAATCAGCCCCAGCATTTT.

The chain joins TRBV7-6 to TRBJ2-7; D gene ambiguous. With 8 bases removed from V and 7 bases from J, the gap between germline ends came to 15 bases. The CDR3 has 12 amino acids. Germline loops: CDR1 SGHVS, CDR2 FNYEAQ. The chain's CDR3 is CASPPIFKEQYF. CDR3 DNA sequence: TGTGCCAGCCCCCCCATTTTTAAGGAGCAGTACTTC. The whole variable domain, filled in from reference TRBV7-6 and TRBJ2-7, reads GAGVSQSPRYKVTKRGQDVALRCDPISGHVSLYWYRQALGQGPEFLTYFNYEAQQDKSGLPNDRFSAERPEGSISTLTIQRTEQRDSAMYRCASPPIFKEQYFGPGTRLTVT.

V is TRBV9 and J is TRBJ2-1, with 7 nucleotides matching TRBD2. Germline assignment: CDR1 SGDLS and CDR2 YYNGEE. The trim removed 0 bases at V and 9 bases at J, leaving 12 bases unmatched. This CDR3 contains 16 residues. CDR3 DNA sequence: TGTGCCAGCAGCGTAGTGTCTAGCGGTACCGCCGGTGAGCAGTTCTTC. It specifies CASSVVSSGTAGEQFF.

The genes are TRBV27 and TRBJ2-1, with 8 bases lining up with TRBD1. The germline CDR1 and CDR2 sequences are MNHEY and SMNVEV (reference sequence). After removal of 8 bases from V and 6 bases from J, the junction contained 6 bases not matched to a gene. The CDR3 length is 13 residues. The CDR3 here is CASSTGGINEQFF. CDR3 nucleotides: TGTGCCAGCTCTACAGGGGGAATCAATGAGCAGTTCTTC.

The chain is built from TRBV4-1 and TRBJ2-7; D is perhaps TRBD1 (6 bases). The germline V and J ends were trimmed by 3 bases and 2 bases, with 17 bases remaining between them. The CDR3 runs 16 residues. From germline, CDR1 is MGHRA and CDR2 YSYEKL. CDR3 region: CASSQSRGTWTYEQYF. DNA for the CDR3: TGCGCCAGCAGCCAGTCCCGAGGGACATGGACCTACGAGCAGTACTTC.

The chain employs TRBV3-1 (or the pseudogene TRBV3-2) and TRBJ2-5, with D hard to call. The germline V and J ends were trimmed by 2 bases and 4 bases, with 5 bases remaining between them. The CDR3 contains 12 residues. Germline V gene data show CDR1 as LGHDT and CDR2 as YNNKEL (reference sequence). The CDR3, as DNA: TGTGCCAGCAGCCAAATAGCAGAGACCCAGTACTTC. Translation: CASSQIAETQYF.

The chain joins TRBV19 to TRBJ2-3; D is possibly TRBD1 (6 bases). CDR3 size: 16 residues. V was cut by 5 bases and J by 0 bases, with 15 bases left in between. Germline assignment: CDR1 LNHDA and CDR2 SQIVND (reference sequence). CDR3 amino acids: CASSWTATLSTDTQYF. CDR3 DNA: TGTGCCAGTAGTTGGACAGCCACTCTAAGCACAGATACGCAGTATTTT.

The chain employs TRBV5-1 and TRBJ2-1; 11 bases are shared with TRBD2. Germline V gene sequence: CDR1 SGHRS, CDR2 YFSETQ. The CDR3 is made up of 15 amino acids. The V gene end was trimmed by 4 bases and the J gene end by 1 base; junction bases not matched to a gene: 1. The CDR3 reads CASSRLAGSYNEQFF. CDR3 in DNA: TGCGCCAGCAGCCGACTAGCGGGGTCCTACAATGAGCAGTTCTTC.

The chain joins TRBV28 to TRBJ2-1; 9 bases are a match to TRBD1. Germline V CDR1 and CDR2: MDHEN, SYDVKM. The CDR3 totals 14 residues. V shed 6 bases, J shed 8 bases, and the junction held 8 bases outside the gene matches. CDR3 coding DNA: TGTGCCAGCAGAATCGGGACAGGGTCCGATGAGCAGTTCTTC. Protein sequence: CASRIGTGSDEQFF.

The chain couples TRBV7-9 to TRBJ1-1; weak D call: TRBD1 (5 bases). CDR3 length: 14 residues. V lost 3 bases, J lost 2 bases, and 10 bases lay in between. CDR1 is SEHNR and CDR2 is FQNEAQ in the germline V gene (reference sequence). CDR3 amino acids: CASSLGDVNTEAFF. The CDR3 DNA sequence: TGTGCCAGCAGCTTGGGGGATGTTAACACTGAAGCTTTCTTT.

This chain links TRBV6-5 with TRBJ2-1; D is uncertain. The germline V gene encodes CDR1 MNHEY and CDR2 SVGAGI. Trimming took off 6 bases at V and 9 bases at J, with 15 bases between the two ends. The CDR3 extends over 13 amino acids. The CDR3 here is CASSRVNLGEQFF. CDR3 bases: TGTGCCAGCAGCAGAGTCAATCTCGGTGAGCAGTTCTTC.

The chain is built from TRBV18 and TRBJ2-2; 9 bases line up with TRBD1. CDR1 is KGHSH and CDR2 is LQKENI in the germline V gene. This CDR3 contains 16 residues. J gave up 0 bases and V 6 bases, and 5 bases lay outside the gene matches. This CDR3 is CASSQRQGANTGELFF. The CDR3 DNA is TGTGCCAGCTCCCAGCGACAGGGGGCGAACACCGGGGAGCTGTTTTTT. Combining the CDR3 with reference TRBV18 and TRBJ2-2 gives the whole variable domain NAGVMQNPRHLVRRRGQEARLRCSPMKGHSHVYWYRQLPEEGLKFMVYLQKENIIDESGMPKERFSAEFPKEGPSILRIQQVVRGDSAAYFCASSQRQGANTGELFFGEGSRLTVL.